The 17 T cell receptor beta chains reported below all come from one sample, sequenced in a study of blood T cell repertoires in COVID-19. Sequenced by immunoSEQ multiplex PCR; TCRdb stores in-frame clones only, minus some. The repertoire consists of 280,000 or so clones, with around 88% occurring once and the leading ten covering 6% to 7%. The sequenced sample was PBMCs or T cells enriched from blood (not recorded which). The receptor set was obtained from a woman aged 40 to 55 who had recovered from COVID-19.

On this clone itself: This same CDR3 is encoded by further DNA sequences in the sample. V gene TRBV2 combines with J gene TRBJ2-5; D remains ambiguous. Trimming removed 8 bases from V and 1 base from J, with 5 bases in between. Germline CDR1 and CDR2: SNHLY and FYNNEI. The CDR3 totals 11 residues. The CDR3 DNA follows: TGTGCCAGCTCTCCCCAAGAGACCCAGTACTTC. It yields the protein CASSPQETQYF.

The chain uses TRBV27 and TRBJ2-3; 7 bases agree with TRBD1. J gave up 7 bases and V 5 bases, and 15 bases lay outside the gene matches. Germline CDR1 MNHEY, CDR2 SMNVEV (reference sequence). The CDR3 covers 16 residues. CDR3 nucleotide sequence: TGTGCCAGCAGTACCGCAGGGGGTTTGTGGTTGAATACGCAGTATTTT. Its protein is CASSTAGGLWLNTQYF.

The table lists this clone with a few counts. CDR3 protein: CASSILIGTGGNEQFF. For the CDR3, the DNA is TGTGCCAGTAGTATTCTAATTGGGACAGGGGGCAATGAGCAGTTCTTC. This rearrangement joins TRBV19 to TRBJ2-1; the match to TRBD1 covers 11 bases. The ends lost 3 bases at V and 6 bases at J; junction bases unmatched: 7. Germline CDR1 reads LNHDA; CDR2 reads SQIVND (reference sequence). This CDR3 comprises 16 residues.

The chain uses TRBV5-8 and TRBJ2-5, with TRBD1 identical over 8 bases. CDR1 is SGHTS, CDR2 YDEGEE, per germline. The CDR3 contains 17 residues. V lost 4 bases and J lost 0; bases outside the gene matches: 11. CDR3: CASSRGQALWDQETQYF. In DNA form, the CDR3 reads TGTGCCAGCAGCAGGGGACAGGCCCTGTGGGACCAAGAGACCCAGTACTTC.

The chain links TRBV21-1 to TRBJ2-5; the table's TRBD2 call for D was not verified on the DNA. TRBV21-1 has pseudogene status. This CDR3 is built from 16 residues. The CDR3 sequence: CASRNPNLEKQETQYF. In DNA, the CDR3 is TGTGCCAGCAGGAACCCAAACCTCGAGAAACAAGAGACCCAGTACTTC.

The chain combines TRBV4-3 with TRBJ2-7, with a weak D call TRBD2 (6 bases). Trimming removed 0 bases at V and 5 bases at J, with 14 bases between. Germline loops: CDR1 LGHNA, CDR2 YSLEER. The CDR3 has 15 residues. The CDR3 sequence: CASSQEYGSRNEQYF. In nucleotides, the CDR3 is TGCGCCAGCAGCCAAGAATACGGGAGCAGGAACGAGCAGTACTTC.

This clone was picked up one time. This chain links TRBV7-2 with TRBJ2-5, with TRBD1 matching over 7 bases. The CDR3 loop spans 14 amino acids. CDR1 SGHTA and CDR2 FQGNSA come from the germline V gene. With V trimmed by 5 bases and J by 5 bases, 8 bases remained unmatched. The DNA of the CDR3 is TGTGCCAGCAGCGACGGGACAGCCTGGGAGACCCAGTACTTC. Protein product: CASSDGTAWETQYF.

This clone has only a few counts. The gene calls are TRBV27 and TRBJ1-4, with D perhaps TRBD1 (6 bases). V gave up 5 bases and J gave up 8 bases, with 18 bases separating them. This CDR3 contains 15 residues. Germline values: CDR1 MNHEY, CDR2 SMNVEV (reference sequence). CDR3 DNA: TGTGCCAGCAGTCCAATGCCAGGGGTAGGAGAAAAACTGTTTTTT. It yields the protein CASSPMPGVGEKLFF.

This chain uses TRBV4-1 with TRBJ2-7; TRBD2 matches 13 bases. V lost 4 bases and J lost 3; bases outside the gene matches: 6. CDR1 and CDR2 from the germline V gene are MGHRA and YSYEKL. The CDR3 totals 16 residues. CDR3: CASSRDGLAGDYEQYF. DNA for the CDR3: TGCGCCAGCAGCCGGGACGGACTAGCGGGAGACTACGAGCAGTACTTC.

The chain employs TRBV6-2 or TRBV6-3 and TRBJ2-2; the D is unclear. Germline CDR1 MNHEY, CDR2 SVGEGT. The CDR3 has 13 amino acids. Trimming took 2 bases from V and 4 from J, leaving 5 bases between them. The CDR3 protein is CASSYLSTGELFF. The DNA of the CDR3 is TGTGCCAGCAGTTACCTAAGCACCGGGGAGCTGTTTTTT.

This sequence joins TRBV7-2 and TRBJ2-2; the D gene is possibly TRBD1 (6 bases). Trimming removed 1 base at V and 6 bases at J, with 12 bases between. The germline V gene has CDR1 SGHTA and CDR2 FQGNSA. The length of the CDR3 is 15 residues. CDR3 loop: CASSLVTGSPGELFF. Written as DNA, the CDR3 is TGTGCCAGCAGCTTAGTTACAGGGTCACCCGGGGAGCTGTTTTTT.

The chain is built from TRBV7-2 and TRBJ1-4, with a weak D call TRBD1 (5 bases). Germline V CDR1 and CDR2: SGHTA, FQGNSA. This CDR3 comprises 16 residues. V dropped 6 bases and J dropped 4 bases, with 18 bases sitting between them. The CDR3 coding sequence is TGTGCCAGCAGTCTCACGCATAAGGGGCGTAATGAAAAACTGTTTTTT. Translated: CASSLTHKGRNEKLFF. The whole variable domain, filled in from reference TRBV7-2 and TRBJ1-4, reads GAGVSQSPSNKVTEKGKDVELRCDPISGHTALYWYRQSLGQGLEFLIYFQGNSAPDKSGLPSDRFSAERTGGSVSTLTIQRTQQEDSAVYLCASSLTHKGRNEKLFFGSGTQLSVL.

A remark on this clone: This CDR3 is also generated by other DNA sequences in the sample. The chain combines TRBV18 with TRBJ2-1; 11 nucleotides align to TRBD2. Trimming took 1 base from V and 3 from J; bases not matched to a gene: 2. The CDR3 spans 16 residues. In germline, CDR1 is KGHSH, CDR2 LQKENI. CDR3 in DNA: TGTGCCAGCTCACCACGGCTAGCGGGGGGCTACAATGAGCAGTTCTTC. Its translation: CASSPRLAGGYNEQFF.

The V call is TRBV28, the J call TRBJ1-6; 8 bases fit TRBD1. The CDR3 is made up of 16 amino acids. In germline, CDR1 is MDHEN, CDR2 SYDVKM. Trimming at V came to 5 bases and at J to 6 bases, leaving 9 bases not matched to a gene. The chain's CDR3 is CASSPPGGRRNSPLHF. For the CDR3, the DNA is TGTGCCAGCAGTCCTCCAGGGGGCCGGCGTAATTCACCCCTCCACTTT.

The chain couples TRBV12-5 to TRBJ1-2, with 8 bases matching TRBD1. The V gene end was trimmed by 6 bases and the J gene end by 4 bases; junction bases not matched to a gene: 4. This CDR3 has 13 amino acids. Germline V gives CDR1 LGHNT, CDR2 FRNRAP. The CDR3, as DNA: TGTGCTAGTGGCTCAACAGGGGGCTATGGCTACACCTTC. It is translated as CASGSTGGYGYTF.

The J gene is TRBJ1-4, the V gene TRBV5-1; 7 bases map to TRBD1. The trim removed 3 bases at V and 6 bases at J, leaving 2 bases unmatched. Germline values: CDR1 SGHRS, CDR2 YFSETQ. The CDR3 covers 13 residues. The CDR3 sequence is CASSSDRDEKLFF. DNA for the CDR3: TGCGCCAGCAGCTCAGACAGGGATGAAAAACTGTTTTTT.

The V call is TRBV5-4, the J call TRBJ1-2; 7 nucleotides agree with TRBD1. V trimming: 1 base; J trimming: 5 bases; junction bases outside the gene matches: 5. The CDR3 has 14 amino acids. Per the germline V gene, CDR1 is SGHNT and CDR2 is YYREEE (reference sequence). The CDR3: CASSLTGVKYGYTF. CDR3 DNA: TGTGCCAGCAGCTTGACAGGGGTGAAGTATGGCTACACCTTC.